Following are 3 T cell receptor beta chains from one sample sequenced in a study of Ad26.COV2.S vaccination and SARS-CoV-2 variants. Assay: immunoSEQ multiplex PCR; the TCRdb copy retains only in-frame clones and omits some. The repertoire holds under 550,000 clones, with approximately 90% as singletons. Treatment given: around 19 received Ad26.COV2.S at low or high dose, single or two shots; about 5 received placebo; per-sample allocation not given. Sampling happened 63 days after the first vaccine or placebo injection. The sequencing here drew on peripheral blood, taken in a trial of Ad26.COV2.S vaccine versus placebo. The receptors come from a person aged 18-65 years who received the Ad26.COV2.S COVID-19 vaccine or a placebo.

This chain joins TRBV27 and TRBJ1-4; 7 nucleotides align to TRBD1. Germline V lookup: CDR1 MNHEY, CDR2 SMNVEV (reference sequence). With V trimmed by 5 bases and J by 7 bases, 4 bases remained unmatched. The CDR3 sequence is 13 residues long. The CDR3 DNA is TGTGCCAGCAGTCCTGGACAGGTTGAAAAACTGTTTTTT. Amino acids: CASSPGQVEKLFF.

V gene TRBV9 combines with J gene TRBJ2-3; 7 bases line up with TRBD2. Germline trimming cut 4 bases from V and 0 bases from J; bases unmatched to any gene: 5. Germline assignment: CDR1 SGDLS and CDR2 YYNGEE. The CDR3 has 15 residues. The CDR3 DNA is TGTGCCAGCAGCACCCATAGCGGGAGCACAGATACGCAGTATTTT. It encodes CASSTHSGSTDTQYF. Using reference TRBV9 and TRBJ2-3 for the parts outside the CDR3, the full variable domain is DSGVTQTPKHLITATGQRVTLRCSPRSGDLSVYWYQQSLDQGLQFLIQYYNGEERAKGNILERFSAQQFPDLHSELNLSSLELGDSALYFCASSTHSGSTDTQYFGPGTRLTVL.

Only one count was recorded for this clone. The chain couples TRBV7-9 to TRBJ1-2; a weak D match, TRBD1 (5 bases). Trimming removed 4 bases at V and 8 bases at J, with 23 bases between. CDR1 is SEHNR, CDR2 FQNEAQ, per germline (reference sequence). The CDR3 loop spans 16 amino acids. CDR3 protein: CASSSTRVRDDGGYTF. The CDR3 DNA reads TGTGCCAGCAGCTCCACCCGGGTTAGGGACGATGGAGGCTACACCTTC. The full variable domain, completed using reference TRBV7-9 and TRBJ1-2, is DTGVSQNPRHKITKRGQNVTFRCDPISEHNRLYWYRQTLGQGPEFLTYFQNEAQLEKSRLLSDRFSAERPKGSFSTLEIQRTEQGDSAMYLCASSSTRVRDDGGYTFGSGTRLTVV.